This T cell receptor beta chain originates from a study of blood T cell repertoires in COVID-19. TCRdb keeps only in-frame clones here, not all; method: immunoSEQ multiplex PCR. The sample records 140,000 or so clones, 75% to 90% being singletons. V lost 3 bases, J lost 4 bases, and 13 bases lay in between. The CDR3 contains 14 residues. The germline V gene encodes CDR1 SGDLS and CDR2 YYNGEE. The V call is TRBV9, the J call TRBJ2-5; the D gene is possibly TRBD1 (6 bases). The sequenced sample was peripheral blood. This clonotype was obtained from a man between 45 and 60 years old who had recovered from COVID-19. CDR3 nucleotides: TGTGCCAGCAGCGAAGAAGGGGGTCGAGAGACCCAGTACTTC. This translates into CASSEEGGRETQYF. The variable domain in full, with the rest retrieved from reference TRBV9 and TRBJ2-5, is DSGVTQTPKHLITATGQRVTLRCSPRSGDLSVYWYQQSLDQGLQFLIQYYNGEERAKGNILERFSAQQFPDLHSELNLSSLELGDSALYFCASSEEGGRETQYFGPGTRLLVL.